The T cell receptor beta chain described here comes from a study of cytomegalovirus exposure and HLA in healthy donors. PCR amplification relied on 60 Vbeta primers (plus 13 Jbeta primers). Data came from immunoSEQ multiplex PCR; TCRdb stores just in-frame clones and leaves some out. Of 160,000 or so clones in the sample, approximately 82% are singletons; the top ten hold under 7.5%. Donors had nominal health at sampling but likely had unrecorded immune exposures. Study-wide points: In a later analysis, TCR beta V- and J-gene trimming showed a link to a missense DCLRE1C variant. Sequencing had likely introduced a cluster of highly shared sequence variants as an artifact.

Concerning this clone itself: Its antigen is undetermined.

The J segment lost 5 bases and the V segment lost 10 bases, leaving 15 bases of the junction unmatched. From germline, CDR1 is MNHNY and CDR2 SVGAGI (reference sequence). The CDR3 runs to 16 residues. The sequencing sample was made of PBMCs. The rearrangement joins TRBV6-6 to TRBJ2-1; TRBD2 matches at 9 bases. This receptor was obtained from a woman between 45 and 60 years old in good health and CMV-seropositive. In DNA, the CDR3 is TGTGCCAAACCCGAGCGAGCGGGGGGCCACCACAATGAGCAGTTCTTC. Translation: CAKPERAGGHHNEQFF.